This passage covers 12 T cell receptor beta chains from one sample sequenced in a study of cytomegalovirus exposure and HLA in healthy donors. Primers for the PCR totalled 60 Vbeta and 13 Jbeta. The repertoire was sequenced with immunoSEQ multiplex PCR; TCRdb's copy has only in-frame clones and lacks some. The profile shows around 240,000 clones, over 80% of them singletons. The source material was PBMCs. The receptors come from a woman in her thirties or forties in good health and CMV-seropositive.

The chain has TRBV6-5 and TRBJ2-3; D perhaps matches TRBD1 (6 bases). The CDR3 totals 15 residues. The germline V gene encodes CDR1 MNHEY and CDR2 SVGAGI. Trimming pared 1 base from V and 2 bases from J, leaving 10 bases between. The CDR3 bases are TGTGCCAGCAGTTACTGGGGACACGACACAGATACGCAGTATTTT. Translated, it gives CASSYWGHDTDTQYF.

This clone has more than one count but fewer than ten. This chain links TRBV7-3 with TRBJ1-2; the D gene is possibly TRBD1 (6 bases). This CDR3 region has 16 residues. Germline CDR1 reads SGHTA; CDR2 reads FQGTGA. V was cut by 6 bases and J by 6 bases, with 23 bases left in between. The CDR3 nucleotides are TGTGCCAGCAGAGACGTCCGGGACACCCTAAGTAATGGCTACACCTTC. Protein: CASRDVRDTLSNGYTF.

The chain combines TRBV29-1 with TRBJ2-1; 7 bases are shared with TRBD2. This CDR3 has 12 residues. In germline, CDR1 is SQVTM, CDR2 ANQGSEA. J lost 7 bases, V lost 2 bases, and 2 bases had no gene match. The chain's CDR3 is CSVERAGNEQFF. CDR3 bases: TGCAGCGTTGAAAGAGCGGGAAATGAGCAGTTCTTC.

V gene TRBV5-1 combines with J gene TRBJ2-1, with 11 bases lining up with TRBD2. The CDR3 sequence is 23 residues long. Germline trimming cut 0 bases from V and 0 bases from J; bases unmatched to any gene: 20. Looked up from germline, CDR1 is SGHRS and CDR2 is YFSETQ. CDR3 DNA sequence: TGCGCCAGCAGCTTGGTCCCCGACCCCAACTTACTAGCGGGAGTAAGCTCCTACAATGAGCAGTTCTTC. It is translated as CASSLVPDPNLLAGVSSYNEQFF.

The chain links TRBV7-9 to TRBJ2-3, with 7 positions matching TRBD2. In germline, CDR1 is SEHNR, CDR2 FQNEAQ (reference sequence). The CDR3 has 14 amino acids. The ends lost 5 bases at V and 5 bases at J; junction bases unmatched: 7. The CDR3 nucleotides are TGTGCCAGCAGCCCGTCTGGGGGGGTAGATACGCAGTATTTT. Encoded protein: CASSPSGGVDTQYF.

The chain is built from TRBV7-6 and TRBJ2-1; 10 nucleotides agree with TRBD2. With 5 bases clipped from V and 5 bases from J, the junction kept 9 bases outside the gene matches. The CDR3 length is 16 residues. CDR1 and CDR2 from the germline V gene are SGHVS and FNYEAQ. The CDR3 sequence: CASSLLGAGGHNEQFF. The CDR3, as DNA: TGTGCCAGCAGCCTATTGGGAGCGGGGGGGCACAATGAGCAGTTCTTC.

The J gene is TRBJ2-1, the V gene TRBV18; 7 nucleotides line up with TRBD1. V lost 7 bases, J lost 7 bases, and 4 bases stayed unmatched. The CDR3 loop spans 12 amino acids. CDR1 KGHSH and CDR2 LQKENI come from the germline V gene. Here the CDR3 DNA reads TGTGCCAGCTACCAGGGGGTTAATGAGCAGTTCTTC. Its protein is CASYQGVNEQFF.

The chain is built from TRBV5-1 and TRBJ2-3; D is perhaps TRBD1 (5 bases). There are 14 residues in the CDR3. Germline CDR1 and CDR2: SGHRS and YFSETQ. Between the trimmed V and J ends, which lost 2 bases and 1 base, there was a span of 8 bases. The CDR3 spells CASSFEQGTDTQYF. The CDR3 DNA is TGCGCCAGCAGCTTCGAACAGGGCACAGATACGCAGTATTTT.

The chain uses TRBV7-2 and TRBJ1-3; 8 bases align to TRBD1. CDR1 is SGHTA, CDR2 FQGNSA, per germline. V was pared by 1 base and J by 1 base, with 3 bases of the junction left unmatched. The CDR3 consists of 16 residues. Here the CDR3 DNA reads TGTGCCAGCAGCTTAGGAGGACAGGGTTCTGGAAACACCATATATTTT. It specifies CASSLGGQGSGNTIYF.

This rearrangement joins TRBV27 to TRBJ2-1, with TRBD2 matching over 14 bases. The length of the CDR3 is 16 residues. CDR1 is MNHEY, CDR2 SMNVEV, per germline (reference sequence). V gave up 5 bases and J gave up 7 bases; unmatched junction bases: 7. The CDR3 coding sequence is TGTGCCAGCAGTCAGGGACTAGCGGGAGCTGGGAATGAGCAGTTCTTC. This codes for CASSQGLAGAGNEQFF.

The chain is built from TRBV5-1 and TRBJ2-3, with TRBD2 matching 9 bases. The J segment lost 8 bases and the V segment lost 4 bases, leaving 11 bases of the junction unmatched. Germline CDR1 reads SGHRS; CDR2 reads YFSETQ. This CDR3 has 15 amino acids. Written as DNA, the CDR3 is TGCGCCAGCAGCCCTGGTGGACTAGCGAGTGGTACGCAGTATTTT. It specifies CASSPGGLASGTQYF.

This chain joins TRBV15 and TRBJ2-7; 7 bases match TRBD2. Trimming removed 0 bases from V and 6 bases from J; junction bases left unmatched: 8. From germline, CDR1 is LNHNV and CDR2 YYDKDF (reference sequence). The CDR3 runs 15 residues. CDR3 in DNA: TGTGCCACCAGCAGAGATCTGGCCGGCGGGGGCGAGCAGTACTTC. Translation: CATSRDLAGGGEQYF.